This T cell receptor (beta chain) was profiled in a study of cytomegalovirus exposure and HLA in healthy donors. Whole-study context: Of a few hundred genotyped donors, about 81% clustered with self-reported Caucasian donors.

The table lists this clone with a few counts. Trimming took off 5 bases at V and 4 bases at J, with 12 bases between the two ends. CDR1 and CDR2 (germline): SGHTA, FQGNSA. The CDR3 consists of 15 residues. PCR primers comprised 60 Vbeta and 13 Jbeta primers. Using immunoSEQ multiplex PCR, the repertoire was profiled, and TCRdb retains in-frame clones only, with some absent. The profile shows about 200,000 clones, approximately 85% of them singletons. This receptor was obtained from a woman between 45 and 60 years old in good health and CMV-seronegative. V usage is TRBV7-2 and J usage is TRBJ2-6, with TRBD2 as a possible D gene (5 bases). Sequencing input: PBMCs. The CDR3 sequence is CASSRLSGGANVLTF. The CDR3 DNA reads TGTGCCAGCAGCCGACTATCGGGGGGGGCCAACGTCCTGACTTTC.